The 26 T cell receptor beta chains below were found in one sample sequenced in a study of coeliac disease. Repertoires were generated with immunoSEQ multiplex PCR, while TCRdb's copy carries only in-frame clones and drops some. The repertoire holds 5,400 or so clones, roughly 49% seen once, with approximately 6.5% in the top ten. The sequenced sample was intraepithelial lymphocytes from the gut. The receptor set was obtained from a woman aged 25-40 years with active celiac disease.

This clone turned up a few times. This CDR3 reads CASRIAGGFHNSPLHF. CDR3 DNA: TGTGCCAGCCGCATCGCGGGGGGCTTTCATAATTCACCCCTCCACTTT. The chain has TRBV19 and TRBJ1-6; D perhaps matches TRBD1 (6 bases). Germline V gene data show CDR1 as LNHDA and CDR2 as SQIVND (reference sequence). Trimming left V 9 bases short and J 5 bases short, with 20 bases between. This CDR3 contains 16 residues.

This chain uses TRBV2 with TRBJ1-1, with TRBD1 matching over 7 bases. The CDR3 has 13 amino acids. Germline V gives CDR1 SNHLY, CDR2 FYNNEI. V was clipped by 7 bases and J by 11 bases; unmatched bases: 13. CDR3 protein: CASTQGGTGLAFF. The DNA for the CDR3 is TGTGCCAGCACGCAGGGGGGAACAGGCCTCGCTTTCTTT.

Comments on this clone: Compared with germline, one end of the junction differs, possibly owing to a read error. The CDR3 nucleotides read TGTGCCTGGAGTGGCACAGATAATTCCCCCCTCCCCTTT. Amino acids: CAWSGTDNSPLPF. This chain links TRBV30 with TRBJ1-6; no reliable D call. The CDR3 is 13 residues long. Germline values: CDR1 GTSNPN, CDR2 SVGIG (reference sequence).

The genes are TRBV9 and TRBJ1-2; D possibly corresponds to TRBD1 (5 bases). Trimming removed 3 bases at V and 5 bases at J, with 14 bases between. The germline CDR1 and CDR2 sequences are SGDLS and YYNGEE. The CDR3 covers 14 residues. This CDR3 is CASSGKGSGYGYTF. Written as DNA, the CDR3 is TGTGCCAGCAGCGGCAAAGGGTCAGGGTATGGCTACACCTTC.

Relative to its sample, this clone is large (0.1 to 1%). CDR3 sequence: CSVGQDGYTF. Here the CDR3 DNA reads TGCAGCGTTGGACAGGATGGCTACACCTTC. The chain combines TRBV29-1 with TRBJ1-2; a possible D gene is TRBD1 (6 bases). V dropped 4 bases and J dropped 6 bases, with 6 bases sitting between them. Germline lookup yields CDR1 SQVTM and CDR2 ANQGSEA. The CDR3 is 10 residues long.

In DNA form, the CDR3 reads TGCGCCAGCAGCCAAGAGAGGGATCCTCGTGAAAAACTGTTTTTT. It translates to CASSQERDPREKLFF. The chain couples TRBV4-1 to TRBJ1-4; no definite D call. The CDR3 has 15 residues. The ends were cut back, 0 bases at V and 7 bases at J, with 12 bases in the middle. Per the germline V gene, CDR1 is MGHRA and CDR2 is YSYEKL.

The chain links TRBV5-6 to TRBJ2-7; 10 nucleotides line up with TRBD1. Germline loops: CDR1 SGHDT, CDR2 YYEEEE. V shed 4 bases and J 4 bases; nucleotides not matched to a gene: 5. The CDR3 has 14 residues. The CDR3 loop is CASSPGTGEYEQYF. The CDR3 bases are TGTGCCAGCAGCCCCGGGACAGGGGAATACGAGCAGTACTTC.

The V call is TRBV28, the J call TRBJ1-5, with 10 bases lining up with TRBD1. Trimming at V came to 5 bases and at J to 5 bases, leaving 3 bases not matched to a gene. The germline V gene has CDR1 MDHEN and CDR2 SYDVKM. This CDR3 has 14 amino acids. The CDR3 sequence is CASSVGTGDQPQHF. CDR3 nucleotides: TGTGCCAGCAGTGTGGGGACAGGGGATCAGCCCCAGCATTTT.

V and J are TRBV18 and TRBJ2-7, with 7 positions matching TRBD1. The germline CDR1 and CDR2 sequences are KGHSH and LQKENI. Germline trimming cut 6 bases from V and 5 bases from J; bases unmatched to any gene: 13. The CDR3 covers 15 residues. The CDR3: CASSIQGGPTDEQYF. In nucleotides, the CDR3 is TGTGCCAGCTCCATACAAGGGGGCCCTACGGACGAGCAGTACTTC.

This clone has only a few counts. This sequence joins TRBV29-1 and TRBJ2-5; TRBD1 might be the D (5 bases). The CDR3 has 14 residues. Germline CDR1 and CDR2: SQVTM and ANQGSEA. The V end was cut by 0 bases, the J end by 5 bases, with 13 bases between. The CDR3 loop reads CSVEDDVAGETQYF. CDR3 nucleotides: TGCAGCGTTGAAGATGATGTTGCAGGGGAGACCCAGTACTTC.

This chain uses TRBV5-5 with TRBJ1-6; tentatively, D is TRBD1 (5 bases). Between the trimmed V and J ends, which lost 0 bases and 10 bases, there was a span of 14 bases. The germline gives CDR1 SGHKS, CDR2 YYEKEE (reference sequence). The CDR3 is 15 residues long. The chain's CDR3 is CASSLVPTGWSPLHF. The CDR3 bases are TGTGCCAGCAGCTTGGTTCCTACAGGATGGTCACCCCTCCACTTT.

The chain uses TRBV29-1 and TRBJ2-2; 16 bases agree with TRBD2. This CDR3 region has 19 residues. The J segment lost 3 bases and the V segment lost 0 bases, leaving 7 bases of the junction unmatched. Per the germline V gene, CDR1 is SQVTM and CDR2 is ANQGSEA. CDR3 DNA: TGCAGCGTTGAAGATCCTGGGACTAGCGGGGGGGCGTACACCGGGGAGCTGTTTTTT. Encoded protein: CSVEDPGTSGGAYTGELFF.

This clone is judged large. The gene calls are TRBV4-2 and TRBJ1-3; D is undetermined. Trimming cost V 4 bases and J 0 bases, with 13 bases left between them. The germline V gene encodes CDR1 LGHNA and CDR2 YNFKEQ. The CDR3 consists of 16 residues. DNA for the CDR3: TGTGCCAGCAGCCCCGATGTGTCACTCTCTGGAAACACCATATATTTT. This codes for CASSPDVSLSGNTIYF.

The DNA of the CDR3 is TGCGCCAGCAGCCCCCGAGGGGAACAGGGTGTCTACGAGCAGTACTTC. Its translation is CASSPRGEQGVYEQYF. The chain has TRBV5-1 and TRBJ2-7; maybe TRBD1 (6 bases). The length of the CDR3 is 16 residues. V lost 4 bases to trimming and J lost 3 bases, with 20 bases between them. Germline V gene data show CDR1 as SGHRS and CDR2 as YFSETQ.

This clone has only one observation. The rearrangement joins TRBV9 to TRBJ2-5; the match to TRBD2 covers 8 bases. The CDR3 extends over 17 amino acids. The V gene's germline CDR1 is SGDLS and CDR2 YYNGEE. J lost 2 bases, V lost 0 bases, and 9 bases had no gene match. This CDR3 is CASSVEGVLAGQETQYF. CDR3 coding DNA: TGTGCCAGCAGCGTAGAAGGGGTCCTAGCGGGTCAAGAGACCCAGTACTTC.

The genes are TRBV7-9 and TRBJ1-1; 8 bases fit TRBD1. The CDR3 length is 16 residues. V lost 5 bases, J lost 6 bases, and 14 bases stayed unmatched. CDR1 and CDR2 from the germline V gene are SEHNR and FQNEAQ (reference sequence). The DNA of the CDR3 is TGTGCCAGCAGCCTTCCATCCCAGGGGGCGCGACCTGAAGCTTTCTTT. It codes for CASSLPSQGARPEAFF.

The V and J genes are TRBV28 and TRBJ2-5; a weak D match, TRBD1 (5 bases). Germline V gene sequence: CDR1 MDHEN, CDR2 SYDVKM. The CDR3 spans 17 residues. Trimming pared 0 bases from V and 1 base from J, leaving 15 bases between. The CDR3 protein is CASSLWVGAAGQETQYF. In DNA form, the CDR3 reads TGTGCCAGCAGTTTATGGGTAGGGGCAGCCGGCCAAGAGACCCAGTACTTC.

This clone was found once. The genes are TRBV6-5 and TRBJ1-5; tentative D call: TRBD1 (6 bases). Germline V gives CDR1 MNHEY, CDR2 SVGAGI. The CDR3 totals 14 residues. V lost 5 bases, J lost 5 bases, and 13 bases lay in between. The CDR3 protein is CASSKQGRDQPQHF. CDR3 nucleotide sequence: TGTGCCAGCAGTAAACAGGGAAGGGATCAGCCCCAGCATTTT.

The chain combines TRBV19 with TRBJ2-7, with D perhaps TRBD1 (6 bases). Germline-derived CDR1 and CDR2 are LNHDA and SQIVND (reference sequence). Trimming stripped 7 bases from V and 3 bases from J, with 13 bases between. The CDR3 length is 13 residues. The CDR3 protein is CASNPGAGYEQYF. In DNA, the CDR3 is TGTGCCAGTAATCCAGGGGCCGGCTACGAGCAGTACTTC. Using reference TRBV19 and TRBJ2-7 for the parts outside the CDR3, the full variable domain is DGGITQSPKYLFRKEGQNVTLSCEQNLNHDAMYWYRQDPGQGLRLIYYSQIVNDFQKGDIAEGYSVSREKKESFPLTVTSAQKNPTAFYLCASNPGAGYEQYFGPGTRLTVT.

The CDR3 region has the DNA TGCGCCAGCAGCCCTACAGGGATCCGGCAGCCCCAGCATTTT. It yields the protein CASSPTGIRQPQHF. The chain carries TRBV5-1 and TRBJ1-5; D may be TRBD1 (6 bases). The length of the CDR3 is 14 residues. Germline V gene data show CDR1 as SGHRS and CDR2 as YFSETQ. V was shortened by 4 bases and J by 7 bases, with 15 bases between the two germline ends.

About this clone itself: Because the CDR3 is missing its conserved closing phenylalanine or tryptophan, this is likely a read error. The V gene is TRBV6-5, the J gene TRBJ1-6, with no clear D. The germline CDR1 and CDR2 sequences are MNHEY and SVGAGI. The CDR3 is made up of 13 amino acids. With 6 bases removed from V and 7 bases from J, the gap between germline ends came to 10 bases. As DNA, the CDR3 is TGTGCCAGCAGCTCAACGGGGAATTCACCCCTCCACCTT. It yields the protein CASSSTGNSPLHL.

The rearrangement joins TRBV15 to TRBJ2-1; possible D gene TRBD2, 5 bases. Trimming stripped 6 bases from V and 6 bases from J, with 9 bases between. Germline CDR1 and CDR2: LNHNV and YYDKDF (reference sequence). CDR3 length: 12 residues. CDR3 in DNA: TGTGCCACCAGTAGTAGCGCCAATGAGCAGTTCTTC. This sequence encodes CATSSSANEQFF.

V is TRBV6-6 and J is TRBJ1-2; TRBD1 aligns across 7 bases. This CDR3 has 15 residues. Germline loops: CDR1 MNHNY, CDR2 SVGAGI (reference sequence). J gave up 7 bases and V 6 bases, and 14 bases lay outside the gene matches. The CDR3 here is CASRLTMTGLSGYTF. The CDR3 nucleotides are TGTGCCAGCAGACTCACGATGACAGGGTTGAGTGGCTACACCTTC.

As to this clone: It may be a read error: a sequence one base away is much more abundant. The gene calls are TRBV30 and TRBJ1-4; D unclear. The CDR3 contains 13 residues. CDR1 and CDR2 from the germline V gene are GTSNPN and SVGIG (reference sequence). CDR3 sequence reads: CAWSGANNEKLLF. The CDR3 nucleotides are TGTGCCTGGAGTGGAGCGAATAATGAAAAACTGCTTTTT.

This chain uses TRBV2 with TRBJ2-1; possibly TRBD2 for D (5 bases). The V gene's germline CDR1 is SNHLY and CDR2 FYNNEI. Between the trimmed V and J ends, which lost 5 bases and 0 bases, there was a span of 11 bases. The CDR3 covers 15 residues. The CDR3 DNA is TGTGCCAGCAGTCCCTGGACTTTCTCCTACAATGAGCAGTTCTTC. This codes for CASSPWTFSYNEQFF.

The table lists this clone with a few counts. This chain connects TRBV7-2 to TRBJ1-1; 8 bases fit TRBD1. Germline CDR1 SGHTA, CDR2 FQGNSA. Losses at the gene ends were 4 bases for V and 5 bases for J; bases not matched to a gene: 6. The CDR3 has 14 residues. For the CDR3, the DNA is TGTGCCAGCAGCTCCAGGGGGCATAGTACTGAAGCTTTCTTT. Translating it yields CASSSRGHSTEAFF.